This T cell receptor beta chain was recovered during a study of blood T cell repertoires in COVID-19. At the level of the study: Both acute and convalescent COVID-19 samples were obtained from the United States, Italy and Spain. From T cells, B-cell-depleted T cells, or PBMCs came the material, which was cDNA or gDNA.

Original processing methods: Nucleated cell counts were estimated from reference gene primer amplification. Assay used: immunoSEQ multiplex PCR; TCRdb lists only in-frame clones, some missing. Clonal size and the V and J genes are those of that table, whereas D and trimming came from the DNA. The data hold hundreds of thousands of clones, with 80% to 90% observed a single time. The CDR3 contains 16 residues. Germline CDR1 is SGDLS and CDR2 is YYNGEE. V was clipped by 3 bases and J by 4 bases, with 14 bases between them. The chain combines TRBV9 with TRBJ1-6; D may be TRBD1 (5 bases). The clonotype was recovered from a woman in her late teens or twenties with acute or convalescent COVID-19. What was sequenced was peripheral blood. The CDR3 loop reads CASSADLGGYNSPLHF. CDR3 coding DNA: TGTGCCAGCAGCGCAGACCTCGGGGGTTATAATTCACCCCTCCACTTT.